This T cell receptor (beta chain) was obtained from a study of PD-L1 blockade in urothelial cancer. Study findings and constraints: At the 3-week point, tumor-associated blood clones expanded more in durable-benefit patients.

Time point given: peripheral blood 6 weeks after treatment start. In regard to this clone: Its cognate antigen is unknown.

A spike-in of synthetic TCR analog templates was added to each PCR. Sequenced by immunoSEQ multiplex PCR; TCRdb stores in-frame clones only, minus some. There are around 50,000 clones in the sample; under 85% occur only once, and less than 2% lies in the top ten. The CDR3 covers 16 residues. Germline V CDR1 and CDR2: SEHNR, FQNEAQ (reference sequence). Germline trimming cut 1 base from V and 1 base from J; bases unmatched to any gene: 3. The sequencing used PBMCs, collected around atezolizumab (anti-PD-L1) treatment. This clonotype was sampled from a man aged 45 to 65 with urothelial cancer. The V call is TRBV7-9, the J call TRBJ2-3; 9 bases are a match to TRBD2. The CDR3 spells CASSLGGGDGTDTQYF. The CDR3 region has the DNA TGTGCCAGCAGCTTAGGCGGGGGGGATGGCACAGATACGCAGTATTTT.